This T cell receptor beta chain is drawn from a study of naive and memory T cell subsets (dated by TCRdb to the late 2010s). Describing the broader study: An open-source, UMI-based TCR alpha and beta sequencing pipeline was applied to sorted naive and memory peripheral blood T cell subsets. The results of the functional CMV T cell responses matched the IgG serology results in every case. RNA was DNase-treated and reverse transcribed with TCR constant-region primers, mostly using SuperScript III. Results the study describes overall, beyond this receptor: Naive repertoires, especially CD8, contained a few larger clonotypes, possibly memory cells re-expressing CD45RA. In both CD4 and CD8 cells, going from naive through CM, EM and EMRA, the Gini index went up while Shannon and inverse Simpson diversity went down. A power law was followed by TCR abundance, with an exponent that differed between naive and memory subsets but was consistent across the three individuals. Each clonotype was defined as a single alpha or beta chain sequence rather than as a paired alpha/beta receptor. The repertoire findings for the naive and memory subsets could not be validated, as no ground truth was available. RNA-based TCR counts may be affected by expression changes linked to T cell activation and differentiation. Following error correction, more than 95% of naive TCR sequences occurred only once, which made naive abundance distributions much steeper than those of memory subsets.

Library preparation employed UMI-ligation and nested PCR. An equimolar mix of two oligonucleotides covering both TRBC1 and TRBC2 was used as the beta constant-region primer. Four rounds of PCR, combining the SP2 primer with nested alpha and beta constant-region primers, were used to amplify the ligated cDNA. A single-stranded oligonucleotide bearing the SP2 primer plus a 12-nucleotide UMI was ligated onto the 3' end of the cDNA by T4 RNA ligase 1. The ligation reaction was kept at 16 degrees C for 20-24 hours. PCR2 was typically run as a SYBR Green qPCR and stopped at a predetermined threshold to prevent over-amplification. All purifications after the first were performed with Agencourt AMPure XP magnetic beads. Libraries were quantified by Qubit and checked on a TapeStation, where a main peak was expected near 650 bp. Pooled libraries were sequenced on an Illumina MiSeq using v2 2x251 paired-end kits, and typically 1-2 million reads were obtained per sample. Libraries were pooled at about 4 nM per sample, and about 4.5-7% PhiX was added to improve cluster recognition. As for the original processing: Using tag matching that tolerated one base-pair mismatch, Decombinator assigned V and J genes to FASTQ reads that had been processed by Demultiplexor. UMIs were used by Collapsinator to correct both sequencing errors and frequency errors arising from PCR heterogeneity. TCRs were translated and CDR3s were extracted from the conserved cysteine to the FGXG phenylalanine by CDR3Translator, with non-productive sequences being flagged. Repertoires were subsampled to equal numbers of UMI-defined TCRs before Gini, Shannon entropy and inverse Simpson indices were calculated. Within the linear range, a power law was fitted by maximum likelihood to the distributions of clonotype abundance. Similar UMI counts, unique TCR numbers and clonal distributions were obtained with the pipeline and with MIGEC on one naive CD8 sample. In one analysis, naive TCRs also found in any memory subset of the same donor were removed from the naive repertoire. The repertoires were searched for 7,322 CMV-associated CDR3 sequences that had been compiled from VDJdb and a published dataset. TCRdb trimmed the raw reads at Q25, called clones with MiXCR and kept productive beta chains. Each entry is one CDR3 protein sequence, shown with its most common DNA and genes. The V and J calls and clone size are TCRdb's, not the authors'. This sample comprises roughly 92,000 distinct CDR3 sequences, roughly 10% of them detected only once. The ten largest clones take up just over 0.13% of the sample.

Counted from cysteine to phenylalanine, this CDR3 has 15 amino acids. The entry retains the CDR3 DNA only, 45 bases that are in frame from base 1. Trimming takes 6 bases from V and 3 bases from J, and the germline ends sit 16 bases apart. TCR alpha and beta chain libraries were amplified separately from the second PCR step onward. To determine each donor's CMV status, fresh PBMCs were stimulated overnight with CMV viral lysate, and IFNgamma production from CD4+ T cells was then assessed. Miltenyi beads were used first to positively select CD4 T cells, and CD8 T cells were then positively selected from the CD4-negative fraction. Cells were stained for CD3, CD4, CD8, CD45RA, CD27 and a live/dead dye and were sorted on a BD Aria II into four subsets based on CD45RA and CD27. A few healthy volunteers provided blood, and each donor's sample was split into CD4 and CD8 T cells and then further divided into four differentiation subsets. Roughly 120 ml of peripheral blood was collected from each donor, and PBMC were isolated from the blood using Ficoll-Paque PLUS density-gradient centrifugation. Sorted cells were lysed in RLT buffer, after which RNA was extracted using a Qiagen RNeasy kit and stored at -80 degrees C.

This clonotype was seen at least ten times. The target of this receptor is not known. Qualities for individual bases were not recorded, and no much larger clone is one base off. Sample: naive CD4+ T cells from blood. Per the publication, the cell subset or site label means: naive T cells, CD45RA high CD27+. This TCR was sampled from a human donor in good health. The chain uses TRBV12-3 or TRBV12-4 and TRBJ2-3, with TRBD2 as a weak D call on 6 bases. The CDR3 reads CASSPRRGLTDTQYF. At the DNA level, the sequence is TGTGCCAGCAGCCCTAGGCGGGGTTTGACAGATACGCAGTATTTT.